This TCR beta chain was sequenced during a study of T cells after yellow fever vaccination. Background on the study: For low cell numbers, libraries were made with SMART-Seq v4 Ultra Low Input.

TCRdb analysed the 5' RACE reads with MiXCR anew, one entry per CDR3 protein. There are hundreds of thousands of distinct CDR3 sequences in the sample; around 19% occur only once, and roughly a sixth lies in the top ten. This clonotype has a count of ten or more. V was pared by 5 bases and J by 10 bases, with 20 bases between. CDR3 size: 14 residues. The chain carries TRBV12-3 or TRBV12-4 and TRBJ1-1; D is possibly TRBD1 (5 bases). The receptor was derived from a man aged 18 to 30 who received the YFV17D yellow fever vaccine. The sequences come from PBMCs, collected before the yellow fever booster vaccination. The CDR3 here is CASSPDAGEGRAFF. The CDR3 nucleotides read TGTGCCAGCAGTCCCGACGCGGGGGAGGGCAGAGCTTTCTTT.